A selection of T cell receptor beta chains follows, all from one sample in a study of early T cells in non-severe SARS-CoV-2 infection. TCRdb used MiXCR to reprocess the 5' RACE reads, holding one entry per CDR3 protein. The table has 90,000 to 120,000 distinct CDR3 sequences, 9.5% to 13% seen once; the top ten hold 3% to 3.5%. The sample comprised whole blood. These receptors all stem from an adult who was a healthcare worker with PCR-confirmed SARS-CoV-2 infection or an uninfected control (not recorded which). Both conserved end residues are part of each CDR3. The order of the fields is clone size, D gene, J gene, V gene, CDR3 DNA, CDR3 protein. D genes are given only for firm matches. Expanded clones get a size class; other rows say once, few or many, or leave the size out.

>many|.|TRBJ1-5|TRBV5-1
TGCGCCAGCAGCTTGGGGGGCGCGAGCAATCAGCCCCAGCATTTT
CASSLGGASNQPQHF
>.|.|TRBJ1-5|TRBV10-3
TGTGCCATCAGTGGGTCCCCCTTACAGGGAAGGCAGCCCCAGCATTTT
CAISGSPLQGRQPQHF
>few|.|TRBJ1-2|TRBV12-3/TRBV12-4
TGTGCCAGCACTGGACAGTCCTATGGCTACACCTTC
CASTGQSYGYTF
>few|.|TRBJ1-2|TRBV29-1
TGCAGCGTAAAAAAGACGGGGAATTATGGCTACACCTTC
CSVKKTGNYGYTF
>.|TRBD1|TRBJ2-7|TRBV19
TGTGCCAGTAGTACTTACAGGGGGCTTGGCTACGAGCAGTACTTC
CASSTYRGLGYEQYF
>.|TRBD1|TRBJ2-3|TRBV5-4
TGTGCCAGCAGCTTGAGGGGACAGACCACAGATACGCAGTATTTT
CASSLRGQTTDTQYF
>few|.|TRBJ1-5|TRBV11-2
TGTGCCAGCAGCGAGGGGACGGTTAGCAATCAGCCCCAGCATTTT
CASSEGTVSNQPQHF
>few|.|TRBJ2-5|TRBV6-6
TGTGCCAGCAGTTACTCGAGTGGGGGACCTAAGGAGACCCAGTACTTC
CASSYSSGGPKETQYF
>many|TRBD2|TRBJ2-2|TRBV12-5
TGTGCTAGTGGTTTAAGGTACGGACTAGCGGGAGAGGCGGACACCGGGGAGCTGTTTTTT
CASGLRYGLAGEADTGELFF
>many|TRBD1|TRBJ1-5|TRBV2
TGTGCCAGCAGAGACGACAGGGGCCCTAATCAGCCCCAGCATTTT
CASRDDRGPNQPQHF
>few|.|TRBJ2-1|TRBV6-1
TGTGCCAGCAGTGAACAGACAAGGGGGAGAGAGTTCTTC
CASSEQTRGREFF
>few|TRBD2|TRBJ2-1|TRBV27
TGTGCCAGCAGTTTTTCTGACGGACTAGCGGGCCCTTACAATGAGCAGTTCTTC
CASSFSDGLAGPYNEQFF
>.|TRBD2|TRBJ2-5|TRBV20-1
TGCAGTGCACCCGGACTAGCTCGGGAGACCCAGTACTTC
CSAPGLARETQYF
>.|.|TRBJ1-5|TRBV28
TGTGCCAGCACCCCCTCGCAAAAGGCCAATCAGCCCCAGCATTTT
CASTPSQKANQPQHF
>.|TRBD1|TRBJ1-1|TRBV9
TGTGCCAGCAGCTCCGGGACAGGGGGTATGGGGACTGAAGCTTTCTTT
CASSSGTGGMGTEAFF
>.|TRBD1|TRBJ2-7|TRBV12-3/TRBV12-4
TGTGCCAGCAGTTTCCTGAGAGGGGGCCTCACCTACGAGCAGTACTTC
CASSFLRGGLTYEQYF
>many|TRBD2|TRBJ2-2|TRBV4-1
TGCGCCAGCAGCCAAGGCCCCTGGGGGCTAGCGGGGGACATGGCCGGGGAGCTGTTTTTT
CASSQGPWGLAGDMAGELFF
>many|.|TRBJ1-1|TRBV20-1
TGCAGTGCTAGAGATCGGGGGACGGCTTTCTTT
CSARDRGTAFF
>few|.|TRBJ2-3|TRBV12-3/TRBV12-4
TGTGCCAGCAGTTGGGACGGGACAGATACGCAGTATTTT
CASSWDGTDTQYF
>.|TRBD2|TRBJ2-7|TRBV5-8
TGTGCCAGCAGCCCGGGACTAGGCTACGAGCAGTACTTC
CASSPGLGYEQYF
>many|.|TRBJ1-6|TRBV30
TGTGCCTGGAGTGTAGGACGGAGCTCCTATAATTCACCCCTCCACTTT
CAWSVGRSSYNSPLHF
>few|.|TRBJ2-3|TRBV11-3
TGTGCCAGCAGCTTTTCCTCTGGCACAGATACGCAGTATTTT
CASSFSSGTDTQYF
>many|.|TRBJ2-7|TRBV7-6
TGTGCCAGCAGCTTAGCGGAGTCCTACGAGCAGTACTTC
CASSLAESYEQYF
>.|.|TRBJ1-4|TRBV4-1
TGCGCCAGCAGCCAAGCCGGGACCCTTAATGAAAAACTGTTTTTT
CASSQAGTLNEKLFF
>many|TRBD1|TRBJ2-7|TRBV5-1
TGCGCCAGCAGCTTACCGGGACAGGGGGCTTGGTCCTACGAGCAGTACTTC
CASSLPGQGAWSYEQYF
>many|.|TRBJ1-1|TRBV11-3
TGTGCCAGCAGCACCGGGCCGAACACTGAAGCTTTCTTT
CASSTGPNTEAFF
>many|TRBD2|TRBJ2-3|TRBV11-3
TGTGCCAGCAGCTTAGAGGGACTAGCGGGAGCAGATACGCAGTATTTT
CASSLEGLAGADTQYF
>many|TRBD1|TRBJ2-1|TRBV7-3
TGTGCCAGCAGCGTGAGACAGGGGCTCTACAATGAGCAGTTCTTC
CASSVRQGLYNEQFF
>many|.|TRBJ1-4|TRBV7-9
TGTGCCAGCAGCTTCGCCAGGTTTGAAGAAAAACTGTTTTTT
CASSFARFEEKLFF
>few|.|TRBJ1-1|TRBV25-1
TGTGCCAGCAGTGAAGCAGGGATTACAGCTGAAGCTTTCTTT
CASSEAGITAEAFF
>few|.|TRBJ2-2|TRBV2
TGTGCCAGCAGGGCCAGCGGCACCGGGGAGCTGTTTTTT
CASRASGTGELFF
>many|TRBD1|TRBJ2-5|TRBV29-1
TGCAGCGTGACAGGGGGGGAGGAGACCCAGTACTTC
CSVTGGEETQYF
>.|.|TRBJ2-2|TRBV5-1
TGCGCCAGCAGCACTGGACAGCACACCGGGGAGCTGTTTTTT
CASSTGQHTGELFF
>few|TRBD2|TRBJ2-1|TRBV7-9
TGTGCCAGCAGCTTAGAGCTAGCGGGAGTCGGGGAGCAGTTCTTC
CASSLELAGVGEQFF
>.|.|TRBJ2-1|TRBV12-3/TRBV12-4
TGTGCCAGCAGTCCCACAGGGCAGGGAGGAATCAGGCAGTTCTTC
CASSPTGQGGIRQFF
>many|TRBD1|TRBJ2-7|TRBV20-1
TGCAGTGCTCCAAACCGCGCCAGGGGGCTAAACGAGCAGTACTTC
CSAPNRARGLNEQYF
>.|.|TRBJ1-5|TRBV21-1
TGTGCCAGCACCCGACAGGGGAGACAGCCCCAGCATTTT
CASTRQGRQPQHF
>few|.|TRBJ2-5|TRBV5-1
TGCGCCAGCAGCTTGCCGAAAGAGACCCAGTACTTC
CASSLPKETQYF
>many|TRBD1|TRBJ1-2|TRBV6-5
TGTGCCAGCAGTAAACAGGGGCGTGAGGATGGCTACACCTTC
CASSKQGREDGYTF
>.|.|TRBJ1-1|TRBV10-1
TGCGCCAGCAGTGAGTACCAAACAGGGATGAACACTGAAGCTTTCTTT
CASSEYQTGMNTEAFF
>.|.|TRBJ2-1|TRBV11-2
TGTGCCAGCAGCCCCCTCGGGGCGTACAATGAGCAGTTCTTC
CASSPLGAYNEQFF
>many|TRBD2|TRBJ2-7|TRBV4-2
TGTGCCAGCAGCCAAGTAGGGGCTAGCGGTGATGGGTACGAGCAGTACTTC
CASSQVGASGDGYEQYF
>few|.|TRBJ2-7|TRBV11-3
TGTGCCAGCAGCGCAATCCGGGACGGTTCCTACGAGCAGTACTTC
CASSAIRDGSYEQYF
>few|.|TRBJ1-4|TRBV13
TGTGCCAGCAGCTTAGCAGGGACTAATGAAAAACTGTTTTTT
CASSLAGTNEKLFF
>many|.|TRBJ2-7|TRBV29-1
TGCAGCGTTGGTGATACCCCTTGGTACGAGCAGTACTTC
CSVGDTPWYEQYF
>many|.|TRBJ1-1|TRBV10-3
TGTGCCATCATGAGAGACAGGAACACTGAAGCTTTCTTT
CAIMRDRNTEAFF
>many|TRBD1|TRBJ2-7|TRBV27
TGTGCCAGCAGTTTGGGGACAGGTTCCTACGAGCAGTACTTC
CASSLGTGSYEQYF
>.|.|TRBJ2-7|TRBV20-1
TGCAGTGCTAGAGATGGGGGACTCACCTACGAGCAGTACTTC
CSARDGGLTYEQYF